This T cell receptor (beta chain) was sequenced in a study of identifying expanded T cells in peripheral blood. Sequenced by immunoSEQ multiplex PCR; TCRdb stores in-frame clones only, minus some. This repertoire shows approximately 100,000 clones, roughly 91% found once; its top ten account for over 15%. The ends lost 2 bases at V and 6 bases at J; junction bases unmatched: 9. Germline loops: CDR1 LNHDA, CDR2 SQIVND (reference sequence). The CDR3 is made up of 16 amino acids. To note about this clone: The target antigen is unknown.

General study points: Two-week clone count variance significantly increased as total template count grew. Technical replicates showed roughly 1.2 changed clones; about two weeks 15 to 20; four weeks 19.

Sequencing input: blood. The chain carries TRBV19 and TRBJ1-1, with 10 positions matching TRBD1. The receptor comes from a person aged 18-70 years in good health. The CDR3 nucleotides are TGTGCCAGTAGTATACTTTCCCGGGACAGGGGACCTGAAGCTTTCTTT. Protein sequence: CASSILSRDRGPEAFF.